This T cell receptor (beta chain) derives from a study of blood T cell repertoires in COVID-19. About the research overall: The United States, Italy and Spain were the sources of the acute and convalescent COVID-19 samples. Sample material is recorded as cDNA or gDNA derived from T cells, B-cell-depleted T cells, or PBMCs.

In the study's own analysis: Researchers report that nucleated cell counts were estimated from reference gene primer amplification. Clones were read by immunoSEQ multiplex PCR, and TCRdb kept only the in-frame ones, dropping some. The DNA was the basis for D and trimming; V, J and clone size are from that table. The sample has roughly 330,000 clones, around four fifths seen once. V trimming: 5 bases; J trimming: 6 bases; junction bases outside the gene matches: 7. The CDR3 contains 16 residues. Germline CDR1 is MNHEY and CDR2 is SMNVEV (reference sequence). The receptor's source is a woman between 45 and 65 years old with acute or convalescent COVID-19. The specimen was peripheral blood. The genes are TRBV27 and TRBJ2-2, with 12 nucleotides matching TRBD2. The CDR3 here is CASSQTSGSNAGELFF. DNA for the CDR3: TGTGCCAGCAGTCAGACTAGCGGGAGTAACGCCGGGGAGCTGTTTTTT.